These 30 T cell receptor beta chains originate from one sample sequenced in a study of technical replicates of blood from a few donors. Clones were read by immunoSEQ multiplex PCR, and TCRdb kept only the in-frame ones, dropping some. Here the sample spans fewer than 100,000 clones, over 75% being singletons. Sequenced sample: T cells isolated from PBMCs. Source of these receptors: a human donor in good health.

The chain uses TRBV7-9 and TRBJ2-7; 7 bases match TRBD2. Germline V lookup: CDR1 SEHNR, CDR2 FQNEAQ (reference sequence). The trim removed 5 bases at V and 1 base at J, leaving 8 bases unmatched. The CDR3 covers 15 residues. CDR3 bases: TGTGCCAGCAGCCTTACAGCGGGAAGTTCCTACGAGCAGTACTTC. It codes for CASSLTAGSSYEQYF.

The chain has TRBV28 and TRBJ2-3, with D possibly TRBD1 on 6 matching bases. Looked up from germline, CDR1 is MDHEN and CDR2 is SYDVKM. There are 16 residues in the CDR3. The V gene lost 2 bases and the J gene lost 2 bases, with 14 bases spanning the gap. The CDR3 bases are TGTGCCAGCAGTTTACCAACTCCGGGACACACAGATACGCAGTATTTT. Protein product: CASSLPTPGHTDTQYF.

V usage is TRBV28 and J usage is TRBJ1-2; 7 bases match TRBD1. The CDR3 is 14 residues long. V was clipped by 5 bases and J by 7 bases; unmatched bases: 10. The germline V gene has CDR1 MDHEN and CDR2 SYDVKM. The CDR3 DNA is TGTGCCAGCAGTACGAGCCACAGGGGTGGTGGCTACACCTTC. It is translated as CASSTSHRGGGYTF.

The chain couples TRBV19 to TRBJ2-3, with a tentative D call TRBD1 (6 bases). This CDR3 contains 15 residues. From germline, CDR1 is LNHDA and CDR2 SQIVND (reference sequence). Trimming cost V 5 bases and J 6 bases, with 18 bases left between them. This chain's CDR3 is CASSSGDPMRDTQYF. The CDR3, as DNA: TGTGCCAGTAGTTCAGGGGACCCAATGAGGGATACGCAGTATTTT.

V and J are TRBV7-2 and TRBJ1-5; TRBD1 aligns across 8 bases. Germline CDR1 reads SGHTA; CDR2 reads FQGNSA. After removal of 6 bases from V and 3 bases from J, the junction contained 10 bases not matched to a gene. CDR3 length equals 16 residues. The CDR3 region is CASSRTGPFANQPQHF. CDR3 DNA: TGTGCCAGCAGTCGGACAGGGCCCTTCGCCAATCAGCCCCAGCATTTT.

Here the CDR3 DNA reads TGCGCCAGCAGCCAACTGACTAGCGGGAGGGCCTCAGATACGCAGTATTTT. Amino acids: CASSQLTSGRASDTQYF. The V and J genes are TRBV4-1 and TRBJ2-3, with TRBD2 matching 14 bases. The germline V gene encodes CDR1 MGHRA and CDR2 YSYEKL. The CDR3 length is 17 residues. V gave up 2 bases and J gave up 4 bases; unmatched junction bases: 5.

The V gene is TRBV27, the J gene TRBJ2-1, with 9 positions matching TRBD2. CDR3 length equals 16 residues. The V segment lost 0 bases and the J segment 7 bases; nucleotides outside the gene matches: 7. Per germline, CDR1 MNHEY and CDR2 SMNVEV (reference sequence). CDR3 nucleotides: TGTGCCAGCAGTTTATCTCCTAGCGGGGTCGGTAATGAGCAGTTCTTC. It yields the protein CASSLSPSGVGNEQFF.

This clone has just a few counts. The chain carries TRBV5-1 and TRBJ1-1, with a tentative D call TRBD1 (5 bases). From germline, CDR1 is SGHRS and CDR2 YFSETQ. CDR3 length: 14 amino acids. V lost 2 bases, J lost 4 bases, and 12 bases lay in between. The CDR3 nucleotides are TGCGCCAGCAGCTTTTCCCAGGGTTTCACTGAAGCTTTCTTT. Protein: CASSFSQGFTEAFF.

CDR3 bases: TGTGCCAGCAGTTACCTAACAGGGTCAGAAGAAAAACTGTTTTTT. Its translation is CASSYLTGSEEKLFF. The chain employs TRBV6-6 and TRBJ1-4; D is possibly TRBD1 (6 bases). CDR1 is MNHNY, CDR2 SVGAGI, per germline (reference sequence). Trimming removed 2 bases at V and 8 bases at J, with 15 bases between. The CDR3 length is 15 residues.

The CDR3 DNA reads TGTGCCAGCAGCGTCGTACAGGGGGCCTCTGGGGCCAACGTCCTGACTTTC. This translates into CASSVVQGASGANVLTF. This chain joins TRBV9 and TRBJ2-6; 9 nucleotides agree with TRBD1. From germline, CDR1 is SGDLS and CDR2 YYNGEE. Unmatched junction bases numbered 3, after V lost 2 bases and J lost 0 bases. The CDR3 has 17 amino acids.

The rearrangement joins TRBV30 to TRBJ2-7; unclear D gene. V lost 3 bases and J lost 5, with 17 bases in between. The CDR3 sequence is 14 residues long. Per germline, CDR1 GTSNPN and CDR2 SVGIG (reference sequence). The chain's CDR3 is CAWSDIAIWDEQYF. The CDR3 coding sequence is TGTGCCTGGAGCGACATTGCTATCTGGGACGAGCAGTACTTC.

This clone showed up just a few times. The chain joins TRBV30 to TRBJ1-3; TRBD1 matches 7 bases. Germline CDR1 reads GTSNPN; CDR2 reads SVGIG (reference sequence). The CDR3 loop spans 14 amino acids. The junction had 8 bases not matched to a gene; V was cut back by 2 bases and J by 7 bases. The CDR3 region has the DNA TGTGCCTGGAGTCCGCTCGGACAGGTGAACACCATATATTTT. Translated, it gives CAWSPLGQVNTIYF.

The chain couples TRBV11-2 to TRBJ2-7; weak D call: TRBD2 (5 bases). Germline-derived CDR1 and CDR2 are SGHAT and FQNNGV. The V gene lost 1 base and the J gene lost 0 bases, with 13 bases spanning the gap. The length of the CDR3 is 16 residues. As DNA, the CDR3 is TGTGCCAGCAGCTTAGTAGTAGCGACATTCTCCTACGAGCAGTACTTC. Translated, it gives CASSLVVATFSYEQYF. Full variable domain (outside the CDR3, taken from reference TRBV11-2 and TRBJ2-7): EAGVAQSPRYKIIEKRQSVAFWCNPISGHATLYWYQQILGQGPKLLIQFQNNGVVDDSQLPKDRFSAERLKGVDSTLKIQPAKLEDSAVYLCASSLVVATFSYEQYFGPGTRLTVT.

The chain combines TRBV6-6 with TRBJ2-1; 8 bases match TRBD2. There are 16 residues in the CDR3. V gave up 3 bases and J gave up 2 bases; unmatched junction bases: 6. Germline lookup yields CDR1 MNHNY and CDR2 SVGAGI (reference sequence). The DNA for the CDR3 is TGTGCCAGCAGTTATAGTCTAGCGGGTCCCTACAATGAGCAGTTCTTC. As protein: CASSYSLAGPYNEQFF.

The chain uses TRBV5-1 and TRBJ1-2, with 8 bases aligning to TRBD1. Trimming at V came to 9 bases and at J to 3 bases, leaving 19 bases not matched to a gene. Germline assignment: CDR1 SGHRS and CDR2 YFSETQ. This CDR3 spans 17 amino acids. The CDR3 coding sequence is TGCGCCACCTCACAGGGCGACAGGGGAGACTTCGACTATGGCTACACCTTC. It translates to CATSQGDRGDFDYGYTF.

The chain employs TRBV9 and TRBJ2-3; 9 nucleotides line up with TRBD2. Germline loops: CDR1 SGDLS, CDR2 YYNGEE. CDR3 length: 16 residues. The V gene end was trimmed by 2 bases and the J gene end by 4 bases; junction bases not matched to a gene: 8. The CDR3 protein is CASSVGGRLAADTQYF. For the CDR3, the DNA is TGTGCCAGCAGCGTGGGGGGACGACTAGCGGCAGATACGCAGTATTTT.

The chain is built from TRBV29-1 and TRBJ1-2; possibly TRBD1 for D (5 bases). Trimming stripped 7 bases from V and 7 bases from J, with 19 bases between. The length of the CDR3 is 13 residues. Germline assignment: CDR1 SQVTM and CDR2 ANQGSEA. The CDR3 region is CSANRLHGPGYTF. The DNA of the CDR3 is TGCAGCGCGAACAGGCTACACGGTCCTGGCTACACCTTC.

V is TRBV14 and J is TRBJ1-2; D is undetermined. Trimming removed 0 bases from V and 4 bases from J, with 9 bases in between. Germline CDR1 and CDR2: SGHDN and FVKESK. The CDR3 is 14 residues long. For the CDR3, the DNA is TGTGCCAGCAGCCAAGATCGGGTGATCTATGGCTACACCTTC. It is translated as CASSQDRVIYGYTF. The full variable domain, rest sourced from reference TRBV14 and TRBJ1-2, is EAGVTQFPSHSVIEKGQTVTLRCDPISGHDNLYWYRRVMGKEIKFLLHFVKESKQDESGMPNNRFLAERTGGTYSTLKVQPAELEDSGVYFCASSQDRVIYGYTFGSGTRLTVV.

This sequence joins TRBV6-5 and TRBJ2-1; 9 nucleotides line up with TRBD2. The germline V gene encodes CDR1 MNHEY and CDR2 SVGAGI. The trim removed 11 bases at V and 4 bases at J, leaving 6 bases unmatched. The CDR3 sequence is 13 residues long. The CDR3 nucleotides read TGTGCCGTTCAGACTAGCGGATACAATGAGCAGTTCTTC. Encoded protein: CAVQTSGYNEQFF.

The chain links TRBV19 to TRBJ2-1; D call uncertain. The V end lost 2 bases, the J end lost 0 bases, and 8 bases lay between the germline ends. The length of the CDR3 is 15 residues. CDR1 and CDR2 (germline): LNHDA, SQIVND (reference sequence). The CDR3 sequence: CASSIQSSSYNEQFF. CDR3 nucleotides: TGTGCCAGTAGTATACAGTCCAGCTCCTACAATGAGCAGTTCTTC.

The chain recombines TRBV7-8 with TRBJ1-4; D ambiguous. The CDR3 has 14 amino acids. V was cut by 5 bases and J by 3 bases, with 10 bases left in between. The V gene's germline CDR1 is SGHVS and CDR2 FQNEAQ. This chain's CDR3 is CASSQASPNEKLFF. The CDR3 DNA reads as TGTGCCAGCAGCCAAGCTAGCCCTAATGAAAAACTGTTTTTT.

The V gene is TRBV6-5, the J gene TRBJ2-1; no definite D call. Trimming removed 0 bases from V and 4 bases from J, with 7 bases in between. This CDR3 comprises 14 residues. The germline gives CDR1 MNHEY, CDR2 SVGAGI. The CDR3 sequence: CASSYSRAYNEQFF. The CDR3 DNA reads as TGTGCCAGCAGTTACTCGAGAGCTTACAATGAGCAGTTCTTC.

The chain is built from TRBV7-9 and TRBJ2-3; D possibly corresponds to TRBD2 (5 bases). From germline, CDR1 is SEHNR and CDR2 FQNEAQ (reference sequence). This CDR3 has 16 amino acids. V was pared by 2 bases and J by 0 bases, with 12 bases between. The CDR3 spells CASSLPAGSSTDTQYF. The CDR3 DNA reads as TGTGCCAGCAGCTTACCCGCGGGTTCGAGCACAGATACGCAGTATTTT.

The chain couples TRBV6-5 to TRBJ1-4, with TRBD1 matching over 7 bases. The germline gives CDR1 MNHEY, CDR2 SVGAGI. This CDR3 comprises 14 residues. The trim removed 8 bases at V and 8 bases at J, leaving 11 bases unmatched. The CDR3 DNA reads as TGTGCCAGCCACTCAGCAGGGGGTGACGAAAAACTGTTTTTT. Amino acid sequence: CASHSAGGDEKLFF.

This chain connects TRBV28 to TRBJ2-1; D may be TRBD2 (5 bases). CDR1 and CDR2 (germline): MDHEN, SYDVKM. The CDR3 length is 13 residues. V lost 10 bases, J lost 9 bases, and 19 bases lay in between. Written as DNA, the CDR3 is TGTGCCATCTCGGGCACACTAGGTTCTGAGCAGTTCTTC. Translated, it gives CAISGTLGSEQFF.

CDR3 sequence: CASSYAGFEQYF. CDR3 coding DNA: TGTGCCAGCAGTTACGCCGGTTTCGAGCAGTACTTC. The chain uses TRBV6-6 and TRBJ2-7; D uncertain. The CDR3 totals 12 residues. Germline assignment: CDR1 MNHNY and CDR2 SVGAGI (reference sequence). V lost 2 bases and J 6 bases, leaving 8 bases between the germline ends.

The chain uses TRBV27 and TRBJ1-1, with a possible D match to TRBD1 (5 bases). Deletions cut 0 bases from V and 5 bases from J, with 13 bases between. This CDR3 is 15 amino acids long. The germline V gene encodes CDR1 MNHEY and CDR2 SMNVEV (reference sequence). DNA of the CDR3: TGTGCCAGCAGTTTATCGAGGCGGGGGGGGACTGAAGCTTTCTTT. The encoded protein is CASSLSRRGGTEAFF.

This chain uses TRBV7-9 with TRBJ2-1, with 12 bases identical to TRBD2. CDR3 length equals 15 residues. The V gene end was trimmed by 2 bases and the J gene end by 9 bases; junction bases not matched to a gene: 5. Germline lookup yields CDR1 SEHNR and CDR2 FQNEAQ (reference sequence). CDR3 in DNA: TGTGCCAGCAGCTTACCGACTAGCGGGAGCGGTGAGCAGTTCTTC. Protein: CASSLPTSGSGEQFF.

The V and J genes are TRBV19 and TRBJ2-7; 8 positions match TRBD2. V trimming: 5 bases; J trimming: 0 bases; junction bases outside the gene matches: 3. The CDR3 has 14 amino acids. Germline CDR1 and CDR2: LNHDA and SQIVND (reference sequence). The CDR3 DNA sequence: TGTGCCAGTAGTTCACTAGCGGCCTCCTACGAGCAGTACTTC. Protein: CASSSLAASYEQYF.

This CDR3 reads CAMTTPNTEAFF. The CDR3, as DNA: TGTGCCATGACGACACCGAACACTGAAGCTTTCTTT. The chain has TRBV6-1 and TRBJ1-1; no definite D call. This CDR3 contains 12 residues. Deletions cut 10 bases from V and 1 base from J, with 10 bases between. CDR1 and CDR2 (germline): MNHNS, SASEGT.